The clone carrying this T cell receptor beta chain was seen a few times. The data were taken from a study of cytotoxic CD8 clonotypes in ibrutinib-treated CLL. Germline V gives CDR1 SGHTA, CDR2 FQGNSA. With V trimmed by 0 bases and J by 10 bases, 11 bases remained unmatched. This CDR3 contains 17 residues. Measured with immunoSEQ multiplex PCR; TCRdb has only the in-frame clones, and not every one. Counted here are 120,000 to 150,000 clones, 70% to 80% occurring once; the ten biggest clones make up around 30%. This clonotype was sampled from a human donor with chronic lymphocytic leukemia. The chain has TRBV7-2 and TRBJ1-6, with 8 bases matching TRBD1. The sequencing used PBMCs, collected after 12 months of ibrutinib treatment. CDR3 amino acids: CASSLALTGALYSPLHF. The CDR3 coding sequence is TGTGCCAGCAGCTTAGCTCTGACAGGGGCTCTATACTCACCCCTCCACTTT.